This TCR beta chain was captured by sequencing in a study of T cells in Graves' hyperthyroidism and ophthalmopathy (dated by TCRdb to the late 2010s). Context from the whole study: To identify TCR V-J signatures that set the groups apart, the researchers used a discovery cohort of more than 95 patients, made up of 40 to 45 with Graves' ophthalmopathy and about 60 with stable Graves' hyperthyroidism. The roughly 99 discovery patients were divided at random into training and test sets in a 7:3 ratio. Once sampling was done, hyperthyroidism patients were given methimazole at a starting dose of 30 mg daily, whereas ophthalmopathy patients were given high-dose intravenous methylprednisolone. According to the paper, TCR Vbeta CDR3 sequencing was carried out on 135 peripheral blood samples, which came from 40 to 45 ophthalmopathy, approximately 72 hyperthyroidism and roughly 17 progressor patients. Whether ophthalmopathy could be predicted prospectively was tested in an independent validation cohort made up of under 20 hyperthyroidism patients plus 17 patients who later progressed to ophthalmopathy. In addition, the study compared T-cell repertoires in thyroid tissue and in blood from six Graves' hyperthyroidism patients. Here is what the overall study found, with its caveats: Sample size was not statistically predetermined, and investigators were not blinded to group allocation. A 13 V-J signature model separated ophthalmopathy from stable hyperthyroidism, with approximately 87% sensitivity and 81% to 83% specificity in cross-validation and 80%/75% in testing. In validation, progression to ophthalmopathy was predicted by the model with almost 71% sensitivity and under 85% specificity, a median of about 6.4 months before onset. Blood samples also contained most of the expanded thyroid clonotypes (frequency above 0.001), which suggests that blood repertoires may reflect thyroid immune responses.

The CDR3 runs 13 residues from the cysteine to the phenylalanine. Only the CDR3 part of the read is kept: 39 bases, read in frame from the first base. From a lookup of the germline V gene (reference sequence), CDR1 and CDR2 are DFQATT and SNEGSKA. The V and J ends are trimmed by 4 bases and 7 bases, leaving 14 bases between them. Amplification of TCR beta CDR3 regions was carried out from RNA transcripts. The first round of RT-PCR for the TCR CDR3 was performed with the HTBI primer set and the Qiagen OneStep RT-PCR kit. A second multiplex PCR round built the libraries, followed by size selection and purification. Paired-end sequencing of the libraries was performed with 100 bp reads on an Illumina HiSeq2000. On the study's bioinformatics: SOAPnuke was used to process the raw data, removing reads that contained adapters or uncalled bases, had a mean Phred below 15, or lacked an exact match to the constant primer or identifier. COPE v1.2.5 was used to merge high-quality paired reads, and clonotypes were defined as unique nucleotide sequences. MiTCR v1.1 was used to align the clonotypes against IMGT TRBV, TRBD and TRBJ reference segments. The analysis was restricted to V-J combinations with a frequency above 0.0001, which together covered about 99% of the repertoires. The TCS score was defined as the ratio of F50 (clonal expansion) to E x V (chaos), calculated using BLOSUM62-based TCRdist between CDR3 peptides within each V-J. Welch's t-statistics and random forest reduced 500 to 550 V-J features to roughly 13, which were used in a naive Bayes classifier (R e1071). Thyroid-blood repertoire similarity was quantified with the Morisita-Horn index. The public reads were quality trimmed at Q25 with fastp and then assembled into clones with MiXCR by TCRdb, keeping productive beta chains. Each CDR3 protein gets just one entry, which takes the most common genes and DNA from the rows behind it. The V and J calls shown here were made by TCRdb, not taken from the authors' results. Counted in this sample were approximately 500,000 distinct CDR3 sequences; around 42% of them appeared once. More than 7% of the sample goes to the ten largest clones.

Graves' hyperthyroidism was defined as stable when no progression to ophthalmopathy occurred over 18 months of follow-up. Hyperthyroidism patients were newly diagnosed, had a disease duration of under 2 months, and were aged 18 to 65 years. Any patient with an uncontrolled infection, another autoimmune disease, pregnancy or lactation was excluded. Diagnoses relied on clinical symptoms, serum thyroxine and TRAb, thyroid ultrasound and orbital computed tomography. Total RNA was extracted with Trizol reagent, and quality was checked on an Agilent 2100 Bioanalyzer. Turning to this clonotype: Its antigen has not been determined. The sample holds no much larger clone one base away, and base qualities are not on file.

Recombination linked TRBV20-1 to TRBJ1-3; the D gene is unclear. The clonotype comes from a young woman with Graves' hyperthyroidism. What was sequenced was peripheral blood or thyroid tissue (not recorded which). The CDR3: CSAIGLAQNTIYF. The nucleotide sequence reads as follows: TGCAGTGCTATAGGCCTAGCGCAGAACACCATATATTTT.